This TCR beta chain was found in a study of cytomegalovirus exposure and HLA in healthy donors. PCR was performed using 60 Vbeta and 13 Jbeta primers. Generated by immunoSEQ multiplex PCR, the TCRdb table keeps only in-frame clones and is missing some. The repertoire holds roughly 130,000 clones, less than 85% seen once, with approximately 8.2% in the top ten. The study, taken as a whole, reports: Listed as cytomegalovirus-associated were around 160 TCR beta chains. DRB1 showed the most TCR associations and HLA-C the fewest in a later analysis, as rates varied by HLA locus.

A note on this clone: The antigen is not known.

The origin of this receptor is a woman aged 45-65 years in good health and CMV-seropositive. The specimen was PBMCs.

The CDR3 is CASSSLRGGDYGYTF. The DNA for the CDR3 is TGCGCCAGCAGCTCCTTACGGGGAGGGGACTATGGCTACACCTTC. The V and J genes are TRBV5-1 and TRBJ1-2; perhaps TRBD1 as D (5 bases). V was pared by 3 bases and J by 3 bases, with 15 bases between. The germline V gene has CDR1 SGHRS and CDR2 YFSETQ. This CDR3 is built from 15 residues.